A single sample is the source of the 18 T cell receptor beta chains below, sequenced in a study of PD-1 blockade in classical Hodgkin lymphoma. Each of the patients experienced relapse following autologous stem cell transplantation, and their brentuximab vedotin exposure differed. Here immunoSEQ multiplex PCR was the method, and the copy in TCRdb shows in-frame clones only, minus some. Seen here are about 14,000 clones, roughly 86% observed once, and the top ten hold roughly 35%. This specimen was peripheral blood mononuclear cells (PBMCs), taken at baseline. The receptors come from a human donor with classical Hodgkin lymphoma.

The genes are TRBV19 and TRBJ1-5; tentatively, D is TRBD1 (6 bases). V lost 7 bases and J lost 5, with 21 bases in between. This CDR3 contains 16 residues. From germline, CDR1 is LNHDA and CDR2 SQIVND (reference sequence). The DNA for the CDR3 is TGTGCCAGTACCCAAATGCAGGGGACGCCGTATCAGCCCCAGCATTTT. Its protein product is CASTQMQGTPYQPQHF.

The CDR3 loop reads CASSAPGTIQETQYF. The DNA of the CDR3 is TGTGCCAGCAGCGCACCCGGGACGATTCAAGAGACCCAGTACTTC. The chain is built from TRBV9 and TRBJ2-5; D may be TRBD1 or TRBD2 (5 bases each). Trimming left V 3 bases short and J 2 bases short, with 14 bases between. Per germline, CDR1 SGDLS and CDR2 YYNGEE. The CDR3 spans 15 residues.

The rearrangement links TRBV9 to TRBJ2-7; 9 nucleotides match TRBD1. Germline trimming cut 4 bases from V and 3 bases from J; bases unmatched to any gene: 11. Germline V lookup: CDR1 SGDLS, CDR2 YYNGEE. CDR3 length: 16 amino acids. In nucleotides, the CDR3 is TGTGCCAGCAGCCCCCGCCCCGGGACAGGGATCTACGAGCAGTACTTC. It translates to CASSPRPGTGIYEQYF. The complete variable domain, with remaining parts taken from reference TRBV9 and TRBJ2-7, reads DSGVTQTPKHLITATGQRVTLRCSPRSGDLSVYWYQQSLDQGLQFLIQYYNGEERAKGNILERFSAQQFPDLHSELNLSSLELGDSALYFCASSPRPGTGIYEQYFGPGTRLTVT.

V gene TRBV6-5 combines with J gene TRBJ2-1; no clear D. V lost 4 bases and J 7 bases, leaving 11 bases between the germline ends. The CDR3 spans 13 residues. From germline, CDR1 is MNHEY and CDR2 SVGAGI. The CDR3 DNA reads as TGTGCCAGCAGTTCCCAGTCTGGGAATGAGCAGTTCTTC. Protein: CASSSQSGNEQFF.

J is TRBJ1-5 and V is TRBV19; possible D gene TRBD1, 6 bases. This CDR3 region has 18 residues. From germline, CDR1 is LNHDA and CDR2 SQIVND (reference sequence). V lost 1 base to trimming and J lost 2 bases, with 18 bases between them. The CDR3 here is CASSIGKRGEDGNQPQHF. The CDR3 region has the DNA TGTGCCAGTAGTATAGGCAAAAGGGGGGAAGATGGCAATCAGCCCCAGCATTTT.

This chain joins TRBV30 and TRBJ2-7; TRBD1 matches at 10 bases. V trimming: 2 bases; J trimming: 6 bases; junction bases outside the gene matches: 4. The CDR3 spans 13 residues. Germline lookup yields CDR1 GTSNPN and CDR2 SVGIG (reference sequence). Written as DNA, the CDR3 is TGTGCCTGGAGTAGGACAGGGGGACTCGAGCAGTACTTC. Its protein is CAWSRTGGLEQYF.

V usage is TRBV12-5 and J usage is TRBJ2-7; D might be TRBD1 (6 bases). The CDR3 contains 13 residues. V was pared by 6 bases and J by 5 bases, with 14 bases between. CDR1 LGHNT and CDR2 FRNRAP come from the germline V gene. CDR3 DNA: TGTGCTAGTGGCGCAGACAGGAGTCACGAGCAGTACTTC. Translating gives CASGADRSHEQYF.

J is TRBJ2-7 and V is TRBV5-1; D possibly uses TRBD1 or TRBD2 (6 bases each). Germline CDR1 SGHRS, CDR2 YFSETQ. The CDR3 loop spans 14 amino acids. Trimming removed 4 bases at V and 3 bases at J, with 14 bases between. The CDR3 region has the DNA TGCGCCAGCAGCCCCCGGGGGCATATCTACGAGCAGTACTTC. As protein: CASSPRGHIYEQYF. The complete variable domain, with remaining parts taken from reference TRBV5-1 and TRBJ2-7, reads KAGVTQTPRYLIKTRGQQVTLSCSPISGHRSVSWYQQTPGQGLQFLFEYFSETQRNKGNFPGRFSGRQFSNSRSEMNVSTLELGDSALYLCASSPRGHIYEQYFGPGTRLTVT.

The chain links TRBV27 to TRBJ2-5; a weak D match, TRBD1 (6 bases). Looked up from germline, CDR1 is MNHEY and CDR2 is SMNVEV (reference sequence). Between the trimmed V and J ends, which lost 5 bases and 5 bases, there was a span of 12 bases. The CDR3 length is 13 residues. The CDR3 coding sequence is TGTGCCAGCAGTAGTCTTAGGGGGGAGACCCAGTACTTC. Protein: CASSSLRGETQYF.

The chain uses TRBV7-9 and TRBJ2-7; TRBD1 aligns across 7 bases. The junction had 17 bases not matched to a gene; V was cut back by 7 bases and J by 5 bases. Germline V gene sequence: CDR1 SEHNR, CDR2 FQNEAQ (reference sequence). The CDR3 has 16 amino acids. The CDR3 loop reads CASIQLSGTAVHEQYF. CDR3 sequence (DNA): TGTGCCAGCATCCAACTTTCCGGGACAGCAGTCCACGAGCAGTACTTC.

The rearrangement uses TRBV7-3 and TRBJ1-2; 8 bases fit TRBD1. This CDR3 has 15 amino acids. Trimming removed 3 bases from V and 5 bases from J; junction bases left unmatched: 8. Per germline, CDR1 SGHTA and CDR2 FQGTGA. CDR3 nucleotides: TGTGCCAGCAGCTTGAGCGGACAGGGCCATTATGGCTACACCTTC. This gives the protein CASSLSGQGHYGYTF.

This rearrangement joins TRBV29-1 to TRBJ2-5; no clear D gene. The CDR3 is 11 residues long. Trimming took 2 bases from V and 5 from J, leaving 6 bases between them. CDR1 is SQVTM, CDR2 ANQGSEA, per germline. The CDR3 DNA reads TGCAGCGTTGAAATCTGGGAGACCCAGTACTTC. Its protein is CSVEIWETQYF.

The rearrangement links TRBV5-1 to TRBJ2-7; D gene uncertain. From germline, CDR1 is SGHRS and CDR2 YFSETQ. This CDR3 is 14 amino acids long. Trimming took off 1 base at V and 3 bases at J, with 11 bases between the two ends. In DNA form, the CDR3 reads TGCGCCAGCAGCTTGAAGGGTCCAAGCTACGAGCAGTACTTC. It yields the protein CASSLKGPSYEQYF.

J is TRBJ2-4 and V is TRBV6-6, with D unresolved. The CDR3 extends over 13 amino acids. With 2 bases removed from V and 8 bases from J, the gap between germline ends came to 10 bases. The germline V gene encodes CDR1 MNHNY and CDR2 SVGAGI (reference sequence). CDR3 in amino acids: CASSYMSGDIQYF. The CDR3 region has the DNA TGTGCCAGCAGTTACATGTCTGGGGACATTCAGTACTTC.

This clone showed up just once. This chain connects TRBV19 to TRBJ2-7; possibly TRBD2 for D (6 bases). CDR1 is LNHDA and CDR2 is SQIVND in the germline V gene (reference sequence). The V and J ends lost 8 bases and 4 bases respectively, with 18 bases between them. This CDR3 spans 14 amino acids. CDR3 nucleotide sequence: TGTGCCAGTTATGCAGGGAGGAGTGTTTACGAGCAGTACTTC. This codes for CASYAGRSVYEQYF.

The chain has TRBV5-8 and TRBJ2-7, with 11 bases fitting TRBD2. CDR3 length equals 16 residues. The V segment lost 0 bases and the J segment 3 bases; nucleotides outside the gene matches: 5. CDR1 and CDR2 (germline): SGHTS, YDEGEE. CDR3 sequence: CASSLGLAGILYEQYF. The DNA for the CDR3 is TGTGCCAGCAGCTTGGGACTAGCGGGGATCCTCTACGAGCAGTACTTC.

The chain recombines TRBV30 with TRBJ2-1, with D maybe TRBD2 (5 bases). CDR1 GTSNPN and CDR2 SVGIG come from the germline V gene (reference sequence). Trimming cost V 3 bases and J 0 bases, with 9 bases left between them. This CDR3 comprises 14 residues. The chain's CDR3 is CAWSRDSSYNEQFF. The CDR3 DNA reads as TGTGCCTGGAGCCGGGATAGCTCCTACAATGAGCAGTTCTTC.

The gene calls are TRBV5-6 and TRBJ2-7, with 9 bases lining up with TRBD1. The junction had 5 bases not matched to a gene; V was cut back by 4 bases and J by 9 bases. The CDR3 contains 12 residues. Germline CDR1 reads SGHDT; CDR2 reads YYEEEE. CDR3 nucleotide sequence: TGTGCCAGCAGCACGGGACAGGGTCGGCAGTACTTC. Its translation: CASSTGQGRQYF.